This T cell receptor beta chain is from a study of siplizumab effects on memory and regulatory T cells. Points on this clone: What it recognizes is unknown.

V lost 3 bases to trimming and J lost 2 bases, with 8 bases between them. The CDR3 loop spans 14 amino acids. Germline loops: CDR1 MNHNS, CDR2 SASEGT. In each sample, about 10^5 TCR templates were assayed. Only in-frame clones appear in the TCRdb table, and some are missing; sequencing was by immunoSEQ multiplex PCR. The sample has roughly 60,000 clones; more than 85% are singletons. Whole-study findings and limits: Mappable alloreactive CD4+ clones averaged approximately 69% Treg-derived with siplizumab versus about 28% in controls. Sequences below about 10^-5 frequency were poorly captured. As a result, only a minor fraction of alloreactive clones mapped to unstimulated subsets. Under siplizumab, alloreactive sequences traced to unstimulated CD4+ memory cells were significantly reduced.

The genes are TRBV6-1 and TRBJ2-1; D might be TRBD1 (5 bases). The sample comprised CD8+ T cells sorted from blood. The receptor was derived from a human donor in good health. The CDR3 nucleotides are TGTGCCAGCAGTGACAGGGTCACCTACAATGAGCAGTTCTTC. Protein sequence: CASSDRVTYNEQFF.